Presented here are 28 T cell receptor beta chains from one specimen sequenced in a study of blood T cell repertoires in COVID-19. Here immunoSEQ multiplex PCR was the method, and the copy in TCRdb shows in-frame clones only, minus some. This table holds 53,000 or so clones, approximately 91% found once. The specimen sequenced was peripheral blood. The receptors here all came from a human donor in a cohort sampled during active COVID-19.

The CDR3 sequence is CASSQGDSRETQYF. The CDR3 bases are TGCGCCAGCAGCCAAGGGGACAGCAGGGAGACCCAGTACTTC. The V call is TRBV4-3, the J call TRBJ2-5, with 7 positions matching TRBD1. Germline trimming cut 1 base from V and 5 bases from J; bases unmatched to any gene: 4. The germline gives CDR1 LGHNA, CDR2 YSLEER. The CDR3 consists of 14 residues.

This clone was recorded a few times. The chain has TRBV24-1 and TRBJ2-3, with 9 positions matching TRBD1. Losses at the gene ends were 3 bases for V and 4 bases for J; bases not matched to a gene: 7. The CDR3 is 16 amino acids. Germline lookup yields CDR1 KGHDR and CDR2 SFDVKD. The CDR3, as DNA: TGTGCCACCAGTGATGCCGGGACAGGGTTCCCAGATACGCAGTATTTT. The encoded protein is CATSDAGTGFPDTQYF.

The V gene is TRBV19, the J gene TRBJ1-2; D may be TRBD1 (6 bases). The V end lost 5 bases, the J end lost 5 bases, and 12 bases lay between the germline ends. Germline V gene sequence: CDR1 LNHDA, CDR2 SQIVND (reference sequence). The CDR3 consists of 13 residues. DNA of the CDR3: TGTGCCAGTAGTTTCGGGACACCGTATGGCTACACCTTC. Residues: CASSFGTPYGYTF.

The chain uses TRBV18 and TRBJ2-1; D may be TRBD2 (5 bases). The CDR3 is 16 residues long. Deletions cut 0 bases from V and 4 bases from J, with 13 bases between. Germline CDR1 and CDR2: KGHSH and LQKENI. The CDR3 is CASSPPASLDYNEQFF. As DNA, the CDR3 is TGTGCCAGCTCACCACCTGCTAGCTTAGATTACAATGAGCAGTTCTTC.

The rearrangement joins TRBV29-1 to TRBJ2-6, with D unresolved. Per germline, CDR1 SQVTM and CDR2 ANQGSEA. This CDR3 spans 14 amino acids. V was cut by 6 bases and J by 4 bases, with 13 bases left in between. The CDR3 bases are TGCAGCGTCGAACCAGCGTCCGGGGCCAACGTCCTGACTTTC. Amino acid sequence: CSVEPASGANVLTF.

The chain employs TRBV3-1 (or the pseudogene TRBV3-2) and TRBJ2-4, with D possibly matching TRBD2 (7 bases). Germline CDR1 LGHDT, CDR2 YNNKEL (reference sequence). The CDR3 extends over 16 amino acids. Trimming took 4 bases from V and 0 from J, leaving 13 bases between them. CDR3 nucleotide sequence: TGTGCCAGCAGCCCGAAGGGGGGGCTAGCCAAAAACATTCAGTACTTC. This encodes CASSPKGGLAKNIQYF.

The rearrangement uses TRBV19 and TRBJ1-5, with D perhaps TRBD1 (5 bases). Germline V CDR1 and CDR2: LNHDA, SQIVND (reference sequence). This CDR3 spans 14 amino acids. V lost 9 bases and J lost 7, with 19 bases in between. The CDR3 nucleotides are TGTGCCAGCTCGTGGGGGGGAGGTAACCAGCCCCAGCATTTT. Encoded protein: CASSWGGGNQPQHF. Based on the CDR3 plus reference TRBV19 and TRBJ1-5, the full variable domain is DGGITQSPKYLFRKEGQNVTLSCEQNLNHDAMYWYRQDPGQGLRLIYYSQIVNDFQKGDIAEGYSVSREKKESFPLTVTSAQKNPTAFYLCASSWGGGNQPQHFGDGTRLSIL.

The CDR3 is CASSQTGTTFYEQYF. The CDR3 DNA reads TGTGCCAGTAGCCAAACCGGGACAACCTTCTACGAGCAGTACTTC. This chain joins TRBV19 and TRBJ2-7, with TRBD1 as a possible D gene (6 bases). The CDR3 loop spans 15 amino acids. The V gene lost 6 bases and the J gene lost 3 bases, with 18 bases spanning the gap. Per germline, CDR1 LNHDA and CDR2 SQIVND (reference sequence).

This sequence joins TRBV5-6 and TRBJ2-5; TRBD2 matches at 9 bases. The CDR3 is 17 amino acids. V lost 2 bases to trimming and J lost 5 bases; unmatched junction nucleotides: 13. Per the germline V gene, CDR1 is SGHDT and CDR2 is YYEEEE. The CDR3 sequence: CASSFLPSGVPGETQYF. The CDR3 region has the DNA TGTGCCAGCAGCTTTCTCCCTAGCGGGGTGCCCGGTGAGACCCAGTACTTC.

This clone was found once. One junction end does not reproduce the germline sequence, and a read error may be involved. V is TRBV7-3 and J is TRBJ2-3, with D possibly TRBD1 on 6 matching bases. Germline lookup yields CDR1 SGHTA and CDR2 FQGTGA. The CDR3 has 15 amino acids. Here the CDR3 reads CASSLTGKGTDTQYF. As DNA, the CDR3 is TGTGCCAGCAGCCTAACAGGGAAGGGGACAGATACGCAGTATTTT.

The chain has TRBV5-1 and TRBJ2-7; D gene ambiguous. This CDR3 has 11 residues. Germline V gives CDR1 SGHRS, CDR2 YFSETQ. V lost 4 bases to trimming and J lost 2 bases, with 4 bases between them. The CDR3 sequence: CASSPTYEQYV. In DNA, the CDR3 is TGCGCCAGCAGCCCCACCTACGAGCAGTACGTC.

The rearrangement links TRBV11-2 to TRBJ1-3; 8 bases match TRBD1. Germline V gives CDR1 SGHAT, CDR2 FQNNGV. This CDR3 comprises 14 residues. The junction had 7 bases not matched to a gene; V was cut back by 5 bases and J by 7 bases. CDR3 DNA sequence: TGTGCCAGCAGCGCGGACAGGGTGGCGAACACCATATATTTT. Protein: CASSADRVANTIYF.

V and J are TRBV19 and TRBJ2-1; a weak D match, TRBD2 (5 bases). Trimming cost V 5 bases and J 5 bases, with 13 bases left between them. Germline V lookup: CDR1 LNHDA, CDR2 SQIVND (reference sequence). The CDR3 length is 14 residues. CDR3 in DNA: TGTGCCAGTAGTTTTGGACTGAGGGACAATGAGCAGTTCTTC. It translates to CASSFGLRDNEQFF.

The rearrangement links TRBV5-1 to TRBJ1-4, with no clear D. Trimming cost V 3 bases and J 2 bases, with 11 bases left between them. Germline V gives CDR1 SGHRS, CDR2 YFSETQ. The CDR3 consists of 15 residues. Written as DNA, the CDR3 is TGCGCCAGCAGCTGGTTGGGGAGGACTAATGAAAAACTGTTTTTT. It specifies CASSWLGRTNEKLFF.

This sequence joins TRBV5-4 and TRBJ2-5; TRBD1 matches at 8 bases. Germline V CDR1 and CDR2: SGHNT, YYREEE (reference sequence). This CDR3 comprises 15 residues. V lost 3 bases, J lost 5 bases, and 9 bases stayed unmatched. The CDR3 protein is CASSSSPWTGETQYF. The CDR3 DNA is TGTGCCAGCAGCTCCTCCCCATGGACAGGGGAGACCCAGTACTTC. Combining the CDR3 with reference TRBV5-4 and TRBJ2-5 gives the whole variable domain ETGVTQSPTHLIKTRGQQVTLRCSSQSGHNTVSWYQQALGQGPQFIFQYYREEENGRGNFPPRFSGLQFPNYSSELNVNALELDDSALYLCASSSSPWTGETQYFGPGTRLLVL.

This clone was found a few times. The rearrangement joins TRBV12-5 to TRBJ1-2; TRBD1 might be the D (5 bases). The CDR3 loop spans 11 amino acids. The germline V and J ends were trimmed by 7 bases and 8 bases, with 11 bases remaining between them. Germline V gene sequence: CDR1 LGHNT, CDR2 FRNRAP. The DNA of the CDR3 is TGTGCTAGTGCAGGGAACATGGGCTACACCTTC. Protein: CASAGNMGYTF.

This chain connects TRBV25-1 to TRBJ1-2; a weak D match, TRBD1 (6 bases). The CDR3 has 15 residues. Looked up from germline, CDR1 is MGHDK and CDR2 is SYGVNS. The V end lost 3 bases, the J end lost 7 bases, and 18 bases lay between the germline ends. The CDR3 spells CASSESQGPRSGYTF. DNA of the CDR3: TGTGCCAGCAGTGAGTCTCAGGGGCCCCGAAGTGGCTACACCTTC.

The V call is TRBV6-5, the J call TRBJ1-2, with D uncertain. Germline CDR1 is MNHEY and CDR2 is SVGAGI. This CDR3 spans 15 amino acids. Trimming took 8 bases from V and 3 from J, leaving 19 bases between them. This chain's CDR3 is CASRGAYPWDYGYTF. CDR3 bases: TGTGCCAGCCGGGGTGCATACCCCTGGGACTATGGCTACACCTTC.

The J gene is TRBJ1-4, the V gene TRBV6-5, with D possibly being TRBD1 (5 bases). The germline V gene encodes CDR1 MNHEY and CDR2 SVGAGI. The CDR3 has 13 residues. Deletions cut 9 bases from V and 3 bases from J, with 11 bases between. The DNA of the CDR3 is TGTGCCAGTTCAACGGGGGCTAATGAAAAACTGTTTTTT. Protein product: CASSTGANEKLFF.

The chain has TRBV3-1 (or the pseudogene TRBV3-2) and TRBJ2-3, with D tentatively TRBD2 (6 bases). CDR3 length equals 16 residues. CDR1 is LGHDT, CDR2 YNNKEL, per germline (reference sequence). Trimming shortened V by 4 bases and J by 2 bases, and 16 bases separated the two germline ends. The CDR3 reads CASSRSGGYYTDTQYF. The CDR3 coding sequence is TGTGCCAGCAGCCGATCCGGGGGATACTACACAGATACGCAGTATTTT.

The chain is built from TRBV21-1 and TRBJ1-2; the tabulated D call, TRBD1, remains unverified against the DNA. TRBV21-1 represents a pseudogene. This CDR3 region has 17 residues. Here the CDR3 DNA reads TGTGCCAGCAGCAAAAGGATACGGCCACAGGGGAACTATGGCTACACCTTC. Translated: CASSKRIRPQGNYGYTF.

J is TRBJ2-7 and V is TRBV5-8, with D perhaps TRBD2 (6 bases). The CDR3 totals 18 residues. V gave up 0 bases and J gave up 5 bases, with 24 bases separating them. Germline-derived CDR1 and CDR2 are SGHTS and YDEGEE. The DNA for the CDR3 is TGTGCCAGCAGCTTGGAGCGGGCGGGGACCCTCAAGGTTGACGAGCAGTACGTC. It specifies CASSLERAGTLKVDEQYV.

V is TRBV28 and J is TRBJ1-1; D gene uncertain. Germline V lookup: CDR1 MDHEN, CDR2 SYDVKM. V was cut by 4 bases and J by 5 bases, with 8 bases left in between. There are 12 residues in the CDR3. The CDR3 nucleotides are TGTGCCAGCAGTTCAACTCGGACTGAAGCTTTCTTT. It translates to CASSSTRTEAFF.

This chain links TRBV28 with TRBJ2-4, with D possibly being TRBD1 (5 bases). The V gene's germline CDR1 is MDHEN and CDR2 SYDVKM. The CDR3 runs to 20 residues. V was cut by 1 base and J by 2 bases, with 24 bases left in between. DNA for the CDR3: TGTGCCAGCAGTTTATCTGCCTTGTTCTTAGGGGTCACTCCCAAAAACATTCAGTACTTC. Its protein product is CASSLSALFLGVTPKNIQYF.

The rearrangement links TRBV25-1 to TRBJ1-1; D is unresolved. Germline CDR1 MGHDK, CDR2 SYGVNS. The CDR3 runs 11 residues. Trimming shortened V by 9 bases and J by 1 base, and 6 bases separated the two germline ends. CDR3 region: CASTRNTEAFF. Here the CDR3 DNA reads TGTGCCAGTACGAGGAACACTGAAGCTTTCTTT.

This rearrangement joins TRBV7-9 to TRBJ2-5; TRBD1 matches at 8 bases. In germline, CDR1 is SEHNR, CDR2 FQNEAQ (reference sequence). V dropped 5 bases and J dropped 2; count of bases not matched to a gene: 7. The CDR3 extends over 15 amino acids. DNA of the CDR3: TGTGCCAGCAGCCGGACAGGGAGGCAACAAGAGACCCAGTACTTC. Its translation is CASSRTGRQQETQYF.

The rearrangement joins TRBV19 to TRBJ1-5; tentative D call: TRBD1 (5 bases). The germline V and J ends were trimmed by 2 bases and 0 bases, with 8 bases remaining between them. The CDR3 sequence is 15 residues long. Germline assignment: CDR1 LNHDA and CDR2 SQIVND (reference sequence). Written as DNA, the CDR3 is TGTGCCAGTAGTATATTACAGGTTAGCAATCAGCCCCAGCATTTT. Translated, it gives CASSILQVSNQPQHF.

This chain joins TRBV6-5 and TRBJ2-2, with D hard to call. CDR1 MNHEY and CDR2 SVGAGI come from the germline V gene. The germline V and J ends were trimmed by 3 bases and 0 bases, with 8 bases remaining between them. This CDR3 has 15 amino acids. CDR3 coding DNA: TGTGCCAGCAGTTATGATGTAGCGAACACCGGGGAGCTGTTTTTT. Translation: CASSYDVANTGELFF.